These 25 T cell receptor beta chains came from one sample sequenced in a study of T cells in Graves' hyperthyroidism and ophthalmopathy. Amplified regions were TCR beta CDR3 sequences from RNA transcripts. First-round RT-PCR targeting the TCR CDR3 was performed with the HTBI primer set. One entry per CDR3 protein, called by TCRdb with MiXCR from the multiplex PCR reads. This table has a few hundred thousand distinct CDR3 sequences, 15% to 19% appearing once. The specimen sequenced was blood. Receptors were obtained from a woman in her 30s with Graves' hyperthyroidism.

The chain couples TRBV6-2 or TRBV6-3 to TRBJ1-6, with 7 nucleotides matching TRBD1. Trimming took 6 bases from V and 7 from J; bases not matched to a gene: 6. The CDR3 runs to 14 residues. Germline CDR1 and CDR2: MNHEY and SVGEGT. CDR3 sequence reads: CASRLGTVNSPLHF. The CDR3 DNA sequence: TGTGCCAGCAGACTCGGGACAGTCAATTCACCCCTCCACTTT.

This clonotype was observed a handful of times. The chain recombines TRBV3-1 with TRBJ2-1; 10 positions match TRBD1. Losses at the gene ends were 8 bases for V and 5 bases for J; bases not matched to a gene: 9. CDR1 is LGHDT, CDR2 YNNKEL, per germline (reference sequence). The CDR3 has 15 residues. CDR3 DNA sequence: TGTGCCAGCGCGCAAGGGACAGGGGTCCACAATGAGCAGTTCTTC. It specifies CASAQGTGVHNEQFF.

Many counts were recorded for this clonotype. This chain uses TRBV28 with TRBJ2-1, with 9 bases fitting TRBD2. The V gene's germline CDR1 is MDHEN and CDR2 SYDVKM. Trimming took 5 bases from V and 6 from J; bases not matched to a gene: 11. CDR3 length: 16 amino acids. The CDR3: CASSLPRGRAGNEQFF. The CDR3, as DNA: TGTGCCAGCAGTCTGCCCCGCGGGAGGGCCGGCAATGAGCAGTTCTTC.

The V gene is TRBV6-2 or TRBV6-3, the J gene TRBJ2-1; TRBD2 agrees at 13 bases. The CDR3 runs to 15 residues. J gave up 7 bases and V 5 bases, and 5 bases lay outside the gene matches. Germline V lookup: CDR1 MNHEY, CDR2 SVGEGT. CDR3: CASSNPGLAGNEQFF. The DNA for the CDR3 is TGTGCCAGCAGTAACCCGGGACTAGCGGGGAATGAGCAGTTCTTC.

The chain carries TRBV20-1 and TRBJ2-3, with D tentatively TRBD1 or TRBD2 (5 bases each). The CDR3 is 15 amino acids. Germline V CDR1 and CDR2: DFQATT, SNEGSKA (reference sequence). V dropped 6 bases and J dropped 5 bases, with 21 bases sitting between them. The DNA of the CDR3 is TGCAGTGCCCAGGCAGCGTTGGGGGAGTTAGATACGCAGTATTTT. Protein: CSAQAALGELDTQYF.

Many counts were recorded for this clonotype. This chain connects TRBV20-1 to TRBJ2-7, with 9 bases lining up with TRBD2. Trimming cost V 4 bases and J 7 bases; bases outside gene matches: 8. The V gene's germline CDR1 is DFQATT and CDR2 SNEGSKA (reference sequence). CDR3 size: 13 residues. CDR3 loop: CSATLAGVWEQYF. The CDR3 DNA is TGCAGTGCTACCTTAGCGGGAGTGTGGGAGCAGTACTTC.

This clonotype was seen repeatedly, ten times or more. The rearrangement joins TRBV7-3 to TRBJ2-2; D is ambiguous. Per the germline V gene, CDR1 is SGHTA and CDR2 is FQGTGA. V was trimmed by 2 bases and J by 5 bases, leaving 9 bases between them. This CDR3 has 14 residues. The CDR3 here is CASSLRVETGELFF. Written as DNA, the CDR3 is TGTGCCAGCAGCTTACGTGTTGAGACCGGGGAGCTGTTTTTT.

This clonotype has a count of ten or more. This chain connects TRBV6-1 to TRBJ2-7; 7 bases are shared with TRBD2. Germline lookup yields CDR1 MNHNS and CDR2 SASEGT. V was pared by 6 bases and J by 4 bases, with 21 bases of the junction left unmatched. The CDR3 totals 18 residues. In nucleotides, the CDR3 is TGTGCCAGCAGCCGCCGGGACCCCGGGACTACGTGGGGATACGAGCAGTACTTC. Translation: CASSRRDPGTTWGYEQYF.

This clonotype was seen at least ten times. The chain uses TRBV20-1 and TRBJ2-5; D gene uncertain. Looked up from germline, CDR1 is DFQATT and CDR2 is SNEGSKA (reference sequence). V dropped 0 bases and J dropped 8 bases, with 16 bases sitting between them. This CDR3 contains 14 residues. The DNA of the CDR3 is TGCAGTGCTAGAGACGGAGTTGGCCCCATAACCCAGTACTTC. It yields the protein CSARDGVGPITQYF.

Notes on this clonotype: Given a much more abundant clone one base away, this may be a read error. The genes are TRBV18 and TRBJ2-7; 8 nucleotides line up with TRBD2. Germline trimming cut 3 bases from V and 5 bases from J; bases unmatched to any gene: 6. CDR3 length: 14 residues. Per germline, CDR1 KGHSH and CDR2 LQKENI. CDR3 in DNA: TGTGCCAGCTCACCGCGGGGGGATTTCAACGAGCAGTACTTC. Translated: CASSPRGDFNEQYF.

This clonotype was counted at least ten times. CDR3 in DNA: TGTGCCAGCAGCCTATTAGCGGGAGGTGGAGAGACCCAGTACTTC. It encodes CASSLLAGGGETQYF. The rearrangement uses TRBV7-9 and TRBJ2-5; the match to TRBD2 covers 10 bases. From germline, CDR1 is SEHNR and CDR2 FQNEAQ (reference sequence). V shed 5 bases, J shed 4 bases, and the junction held 7 bases outside the gene matches. This CDR3 has 15 residues.

The chain uses TRBV2 and TRBJ2-7; a weak D match, TRBD2 (6 bases). CDR1 and CDR2 from the germline V gene are SNHLY and FYNNEI. Trimming cost V 3 bases and J 3 bases, with 15 bases left between them. CDR3 length equals 15 residues. CDR3 amino acids: CASSEGGLTLYEQYF. CDR3 DNA: TGTGCCAGCAGTGAGGGAGGACTTACCCTCTACGAGCAGTACTTC. The full variable domain, its missing parts supplied by reference TRBV2 and TRBJ2-7, is EPEVTQTPSHQVTQMGQEVILRCVPISNHLYFYWYRQILGQKVEFLVSFYNNEISEKSEIFDDQFSVERPDGSNFTLKIRSTKLEDSAMYFCASSEGGLTLYEQYFGPGTRLTVT.

In this sample, this clonotype turned up many times. The chain combines TRBV7-9 with TRBJ2-7, with a weak D call TRBD2 (7 bases). CDR3 length: 19 residues. CDR1 is SEHNR and CDR2 is FQNEAQ in the germline V gene (reference sequence). V dropped 5 bases and J dropped 0 bases, with 26 bases sitting between them. DNA for the CDR3: TGTGCCAGCAGCCCCCGAGGGGGGGACATTAGCCTTGGCTCCTACGAGCAGTACTTC. It yields the protein CASSPRGGDISLGSYEQYF.

This clonotype was seen just once. The genes are TRBV29-1 and TRBJ2-3; a weak D match, TRBD1 (5 bases). This CDR3 spans 13 amino acids. V was cut by 2 bases and J by 3 bases, with 9 bases left in between. Germline-derived CDR1 and CDR2 are SQVTM and ANQGSEA. CDR3 DNA sequence: TGCAGCGTTGAAAGGCAGGGTACAGATACGCAGTATTTT. Translated: CSVERQGTDTQYF.

This chain links TRBV27 with TRBJ1-2; D gene ambiguous. Trimming cost V 6 bases and J 6 bases, with 14 bases left between them. The CDR3 loop spans 13 amino acids. CDR1 MNHEY and CDR2 SMNVEV come from the germline V gene (reference sequence). The CDR3 sequence: CASRPEGVDGYTF. Written as DNA, the CDR3 is TGTGCCAGCAGGCCGGAGGGAGTCGATGGCTACACCTTC.

This clonotype was counted many times. Here the CDR3 reads CASSSTRGFELAAETDTQYF. CDR3 coding DNA: TGTGCCAGCAGCTCCACGAGAGGATTTGAGCTAGCGGCCGAGACAGATACGCAGTATTTT. V usage is TRBV7-8 and J usage is TRBJ2-3, with 7 bases matching TRBD2. Germline V gene sequence: CDR1 SGHVS, CDR2 FQNEAQ. This CDR3 has 20 residues. V shed 4 bases and J 3 bases; nucleotides not matched to a gene: 22.

The chain carries TRBV12-3 or TRBV12-4 and TRBJ2-1, with unresolved D. V was clipped by 8 bases and J by 2 bases, with 4 bases between them. The CDR3 runs 11 residues. The CDR3, as DNA: TGTGCCAGCGTCGCCTACAATGAGCAGTTCTTC. Its translation: CASVAYNEQFF.

The chain couples TRBV20-1 to TRBJ2-4; D is unresolved. CDR1 DFQATT and CDR2 SNEGSKA come from the germline V gene (reference sequence). The CDR3 extends over 14 amino acids. Trimming removed 6 bases at V and 3 bases at J, with 15 bases between. The CDR3 spells CSAASHSYKNIQYF. CDR3 nucleotide sequence: TGCAGTGCCGCTTCCCACAGTTACAAAAACATTCAGTACTTC.

This clonotype was detected many times. The chain links TRBV11-2 to TRBJ2-7, with unresolved D. This CDR3 comprises 17 residues. V was clipped by 1 base and J by 0 bases, with 16 bases between them. CDR1 is SGHAT, CDR2 FQNNGV, per germline. In nucleotides, the CDR3 is TGTGCCAGCAGCTTAGTTGGCAAGACACTATTCTCCTACGAGCAGTACTTC. It yields the protein CASSLVGKTLFSYEQYF.

This clonotype was observed a handful of times. The chain uses TRBV6-1 and TRBJ2-3; 7 bases line up with TRBD2. Germline-derived CDR1 and CDR2 are MNHNS and SASEGT. CDR3 length equals 16 residues. The ends lost 7 bases at V and 0 bases at J; junction bases unmatched: 10. CDR3: CASNSVRDYSTDTQYF. CDR3 sequence (DNA): TGTGCCAGCAATAGCGTGAGGGACTATAGCACAGATACGCAGTATTTT.

The chain joins TRBV4-1 to TRBJ2-3; TRBD2 matches 7 bases. The V and J ends lost 0 bases and 0 bases, in that order; junction bases with no gene match: 6. The CDR3 contains 17 residues. The germline V gene encodes CDR1 MGHRA and CDR2 YSYEKL. CDR3: CASSQDHSGSSTDTQYF. CDR3 bases: TGCGCCAGCAGCCAAGATCATAGCGGGTCGAGCACAGATACGCAGTATTTT.

This clonotype was observed a single time. The J gene is TRBJ2-3, the V gene TRBV7-9, with 11 bases matching TRBD2. V lost 3 bases, J lost 3 bases, and 5 bases stayed unmatched. The CDR3 consists of 16 residues. Per germline, CDR1 SEHNR and CDR2 FQNEAQ (reference sequence). The CDR3 here is CASSLLRLAGTDTQYF. CDR3 coding DNA: TGTGCCAGCAGCTTGCTCAGACTAGCGGGGACAGATACGCAGTATTTT. Using reference TRBV7-9 and TRBJ2-3 for the parts outside the CDR3, the full variable domain is DTGVSQNPRHKITKRGQNVTFRCDPISEHNRLYWYRQTLGQGPEFLTYFQNEAQLEKSRLLSDRFSAERPKGSFSTLEIQRTEQGDSAMYLCASSLLRLAGTDTQYFGPGTRLTVL.

The V gene is TRBV10-2, the J gene TRBJ2-3, with D possibly matching TRBD2 (6 bases). CDR1 is WSHSY and CDR2 is SAAADI in the germline V gene. V lost 4 bases to trimming and J lost 7 bases, with 15 bases between them. The CDR3 spans 14 residues. The CDR3 nucleotides are TGCGCCAGCAGTGTAACGGGAGTCCCTAATACGCAGTATTTT. Translation: CASSVTGVPNTQYF.

At least ten counts were recorded for this clonotype. The V and J genes are TRBV2 and TRBJ2-1; TRBD2 agrees at 13 bases. The CDR3 extends over 15 amino acids. CDR1 is SNHLY and CDR2 is FYNNEI in the germline V gene. J was trimmed by 5 bases and V by 7 bases; bases with no gene match: 5. The CDR3 DNA reads TGTGCCAGCACGCGAGGACTAGCGGGAGACAATGAGCAGTTCTTC. It specifies CASTRGLAGDNEQFF.

This clonotype was observed at least ten times. This sequence joins TRBV13 and TRBJ2-7, with TRBD2 identical over 13 bases. J was trimmed by 3 bases and V by 5 bases; bases with no gene match: 4. Looked up from germline, CDR1 is PRHDT and CDR2 is FYEKMQ (reference sequence). The CDR3 sequence is 15 residues long. The CDR3 region has the DNA TGTGCCAGCAGCAAACTAGCGGGAGGGCTCTACGAGCAGTACTTC. Translating gives CASSKLAGGLYEQYF.